Listed below are T cell receptor beta chains from one sample, sequenced in a study of blood T cell repertoires in COVID-19. Generated by immunoSEQ multiplex PCR, the TCRdb table keeps only in-frame clones and is missing some. The sample has around 200,000 clones; less than 90% are singletons. The sequencing input was PBMCs or T cells enriched from blood (not recorded which). The receptors were sampled from a woman aged 25-40 years who had been exposed to COVID-19. Both conserved end residues are part of each CDR3. A D gene is named only where the DNA matches it firmly. Not every row has a clone size; where given, it reads once, few, many or a size class.

abundance | d_gene | j_gene | v_gene | CDR3aa | CDR3nt
few | - | TRBJ2-7 | TRBV5-1 | CASSSGSGSVYEQYF | TGCGCCAGCAGCTCAGGGTCTGGCTCGGTTTACGAGCAGTACTTC
- | - | TRBJ2-7 | TRBV2 | CASSEGSKASYEQYF | TGTGCCAGCAGTGAGGGCAGTAAGGCCTCCTACGAGCAGTACTTC
- | TRBD2 | TRBJ2-1 | TRBV6-2/TRBV6-3 | CASSWSSGGVVEQFF | TGTGCCAGCAGTTGGTCAAGCGGGGGGGTGGTTGAGCAGTTCTTC
- | - | TRBJ2-2 | TRBV30 | CAWSVLNTGELFF | TGTGCCTGGAGTGTACTGAACACCGGGGAGCTGTTTTTT
- | TRBD2 | TRBJ2-3 | TRBV4-2 | CASSSLTSGTSTDTQYF | TGTGCCAGCAGCTCTCTGACTAGCGGGACTAGCACAGATACGCAGTATTTT
- | TRBD2 | TRBJ2-3 | TRBV30 | CAWSLSRTSGDSQDTQYF | TGTGCCTGGAGTCTCTCCCGGACTAGCGGGGATAGCCAAGATACGCAGTATTTT
- | - | TRBJ2-5 | TRBV18 | CASSHSGQGQETQYF | TGTGCCAGCTCACACAGTGGGCAGGGGCAAGAGACCCAGTACTTC
- | TRBD2 | TRBJ2-1 | TRBV4-1 | CASSQAYSGLPGEKQFF | TGCGCCAGCAGCCAAGCTTATTCGGGACTACCTGGTGAGAAGCAGTTCTTC
- | - | TRBJ2-1 | TRBV5-1 | CASSFGQRANEQFF | TGCGCCAGCAGCTTCGGACAGAGGGCTAATGAGCAGTTCTTC
- | - | TRBJ2-3 | TRBV30 | CAWSVHLGGVDTQYF | TGTGCCTGGAGTGTACATTTGGGGGGAGTAGATACGCAGTATTTT
- | TRBD1 | TRBJ1-1 | TRBV5-1 | CASSARQGTEAFF | TGCGCCAGCAGCGCGCGACAGGGAACTGAAGCTTTCTTT
once | TRBD1 | TRBJ2-5 | TRBV18 | CASSLTAGTGGYQTQYF | TGTGCCAGCTCACTAACCGCGGGGACAGGGGGATACCAGACCCAGTACTTC
- | - | TRBJ1-6 | TRBV5-4 | CASSLASGRDSPLHF | TGTGCCAGCAGCTTGGCTTCAGGGCGCGATTCACCCCTCCACTTT
- | - | TRBJ2-1 | TRBV21-1 | CASSKVAQRHYRNEQFF | TGTGCCAGCAGCAAAGTTGCGCAAAGGCACTACCGCAATGAGCAGTTCTTC
few | TRBD1 | TRBJ2-7 | TRBV27 | CASSPYSDRVEQYF | TGTGCCAGCAGTCCCTATTCGGACAGGGTCGAGCAGTACTTC
- | - | TRBJ1-2 | TRBV9 | CASSVGTTRYYGYTF | TGTGCCAGCAGCGTAGGGACAACGCGATACTATGGCTACACCTTC
once | - | TRBJ2-2 | TRBV18 | CASSPSDSTGELFF | TGTGCCAGCTCACCCTCAGACAGCACCGGGGAGCTGTTTTTT
- | TRBD1 | TRBJ1-2 | TRBV7-6 | CASSLTGFGYTF | TGTGCCAGCAGCTTGACAGGGTTTGGCTACACCTTC
- | - | TRBJ1-1 | TRBV11-2 | CASSSGRGNTEAFF | TGTGCCAGCAGCTCAGGGAGGGGGAACACTGAAGCTTTCTTT
- | - | TRBJ1-1 | TRBV20-1 | CSARDRGMAFF | TGCAGTGCTAGAGATCGGGGGATGGCTTTCTTT
- | - | TRBJ1-6 | TRBV18 | CASSPKGANNSPLHF | TGTGCCAGCTCACCAAAAGGGGCTAATAATTCACCCCTCCACTTT
once | - | TRBJ1-6 | TRBV30 | CAWSVSVGGAWNSPLHF | TGTGCCTGGAGTGTAAGTGTTGGGGGCGCCTGGAATTCACCCCTCCACTTT
- | - | TRBJ2-6 | TRBV5-1 | CASSLDLYVLATSGANVLTF | TGCGCCAGCAGCTTGGATTTATATGTTTTGGCAACCTCTGGGGCCAACGTCCTGACTTTC
- | TRBD1 | TRBJ1-2 | TRBV27 | CASSFRQGGGYTF | TGTGCCAGCAGTTTCCGACAGGGGGGTGGCTACACCTTC
- | - | TRBJ1-5 | TRBV19 | CASSISQVDQPQHF | TGTGCCAGTAGTATATCCCAGGTCGATCAGCCCCAGCATTTT
- | - | TRBJ1-1 | TRBV12-5 | CASGLVFGTEAFF | TGTGCTAGTGGTTTGGTTTTCGGCACTGAAGCTTTCTTT
once | - | TRBJ1-1 | TRBV11-2 | CASSLGGGVPYMNTEAFF | TGTGCCAGCAGCTTAGGGGGAGGGGTACCATACATGAACACTGAAGCTTTCTTT
- | - | TRBJ2-5 | TRBV27 | CASSFRSQETQYF | TGTGCCAGCAGTTTTCGCTCTCAGGAGACCCAGTACTTC
- | TRBD2 | TRBJ2-1 | TRBV5-4 | CASSALAGAYNEQFF | TGTGCCAGCAGCGCCCTAGCGGGGGCCTACAATGAGCAGTTCTTC
- | - | TRBJ1-5 | TRBV2 | CASSTEGVQQPQHF | TGTGCCAGCAGCACCGAGGGGGTGCAACAGCCCCAGCATTTT
- | - | TRBJ2-1 | TRBV7-3 | CASAPQVSSYNEQFF | TGTGCCTCAGCGCCACAAGTGAGCTCCTACAATGAGCAGTTCTTC
- | - | TRBJ1-1 | TRBV19 | CASRQATEAFF | TGTGCCAGTAGACAGGCCACTGAAGCTTTCTTT
- | TRBD2 | TRBJ2-7 | TRBV27 | CASTGREGYEQYF | TGTGCCAGCACTGGCAGGGAGGGCTACGAGCAGTACTTC
few | - | TRBJ2-7 | TRBV12-5 | CASAYSGSSYEQYF | TGTGCTAGTGCCTATTCGGGTAGCTCCTACGAGCAGTACTTC
- | TRBD1 | TRBJ1-1 | TRBV6-5 | CASSRQGAEVFF | TGTGCCAGCAGTCGACAGGGGGCCGAAGTTTTCTTT
- | - | TRBJ1-1 | TRBV5-1 | CASSLVGTWLNTEAFF | TGCGCCAGCAGCTTGGTGGGGACATGGCTGAACACTGAAGCTTTCTTT
- | TRBD1 | TRBJ1-5 | TRBV19 | CASRTGGKQPQHF | TGTGCCAGCCGTACAGGGGGCAAGCAGCCCCAGCATTTT
- | TRBD2 | TRBJ2-3 | TRBV29-1 | CSVKRGSTDTQYF | TGCAGCGTTAAGCGGGGGAGCACAGATACGCAGTATTTT
- | TRBD1 | TRBJ1-2 | TRBV9 | CASSITTGGVYGYTF | TGTGCCAGCAGCATCACGACAGGGGGCGTCTATGGCTACACCTTC
- | - | TRBJ1-1 | TRBV5-4 | CASSLGQTNTEAFF | TGTGCCAGCAGCTTGGGACAAACGAACACTGAAGCTTTCTTT
- | - | TRBJ1-2 | TRBV10-3 | CAITSVEGSDGYTF | TGTGCCATCACCTCCGTCGAGGGTTCAGACGGCTACACCTTC
few | - | TRBJ1-3 | TRBV5-6 | CASSLTTGFSGNTIYF | TGTGCCAGCAGCTTGACAACAGGCTTCTCTGGAAACACCATATATTTT
- | TRBD2 | TRBJ2-2 | TRBV7-8 | CASSPGLAGALGGELFF | TGTGCCAGCAGCCCAGGACTAGCGGGGGCTCTGGGCGGGGAGCTGTTTTTT
- | TRBD1 | TRBJ1-4 | TRBV7-2 | CASSLAGQGYEKLFF | TGTGCCAGCAGCTTAGCGGGACAGGGGTATGAAAAACTGTTTTTT
- | - | TRBJ1-1 | TRBV12-3/TRBV12-4 | CASTTGVIPEAFF | TGTGCCAGCACCACGGGGGTCATTCCTGAAGCTTTCTTT
- | TRBD1 | TRBJ2-7 | TRBV15 | CATSRDPGQGLYEQYF | TGTGCCACCAGCAGAGATCCGGGACAGGGGCTCTACGAGCAGTACTTC
- | TRBD2 | TRBJ2-1 | TRBV5-1 | CASSPTGGYYNEQFF | TGCGCCAGCAGCCCTACGGGGGGGTATTACAATGAGCAGTTCTTC
once | TRBD1 | TRBJ2-7 | TRBV10-3 | CAIRGQGTAYEQYF | TGTGCCATCAGAGGACAGGGGACGGCTTACGAGCAGTACTTC